Each of the 30 T cell receptor beta chains below was sequenced from the same sample in a study of T cell responses to AZD1222 COVID-19 vaccine. TCRdb keeps only in-frame clones here, not all; method: immunoSEQ multiplex PCR. The repertoire consists of approximately 150,000 clones, with 80% to 95% occurring once and the leading ten covering 1.7%. Sequencing was performed on peripheral blood, taken on day 0 of AZD1222 vaccination. The receptors come from an adult in good health.

The chain uses TRBV10-1 and TRBJ1-6; the D gene is possibly TRBD1 (6 bases). Trimming took off 5 bases at V and 7 bases at J, with 9 bases between the two ends. The germline CDR1 and CDR2 sequences are WNHNN and SYGVQD (reference sequence). This CDR3 is 13 amino acids long. In nucleotides, the CDR3 is TGCGCCAGCAGTACGGACAGAAATTCACCCCTCCACTTT. Residues: CASSTDRNSPLHF.

This CDR3 reads CATSEGGATYEQYF. The CDR3 region has the DNA TGTGCCACCAGTGAGGGGGGTGCGACCTACGAGCAGTACTTC. The chain joins TRBV24-1 to TRBJ2-7; tentative D call: TRBD2 (6 bases). Trimming stripped 4 bases from V and 2 bases from J, with 11 bases between. CDR3 length: 14 amino acids. Germline CDR1 KGHDR, CDR2 SFDVKD.

The chain carries TRBV19 and TRBJ1-1, with D tentatively TRBD1 (5 bases). Between the trimmed V and J ends, which lost 5 bases and 6 bases, there was a span of 16 bases. Germline lookup yields CDR1 LNHDA and CDR2 SQIVND (reference sequence). The CDR3 is 14 amino acids. CDR3 loop: CASSVDTRGSEAFF. In DNA, the CDR3 is TGTGCCAGTAGTGTGGACACCCGAGGGTCTGAAGCTTTCTTT.

This chain uses TRBV5-1 with TRBJ2-5; weak D call: TRBD1 (7 bases). V lost 4 bases and J lost 0, with 16 bases in between. Germline values: CDR1 SGHRS, CDR2 YFSETQ. The CDR3 length is 16 residues. CDR3 nucleotide sequence: TGCGCCAGCAGCGCGGGACAGCCAGCCTACCAAGAGACCCAGTACTTC. Residues: CASSAGQPAYQETQYF.

V usage is TRBV5-5 and J usage is TRBJ1-2; D not certain. V lost 5 bases and J 6 bases, leaving 20 bases between the germline ends. Germline V gene lookup returns CDR1 SGHKS and CDR2 YYEKEE (reference sequence). The CDR3 has 15 amino acids. Here the CDR3 DNA reads TGTGCCAGCAGGATTGGGCCAGCGGTCCCGGATGGCTACACCTTC. Protein sequence: CASRIGPAVPDGYTF.

The CDR3 protein is CASSLTESTNEKLFF. For the CDR3, the DNA is TGTGCCAGCAGTTTGACAGAGTCAACTAATGAAAAACTGTTTTTT. This sequence joins TRBV2 and TRBJ1-4; TRBD1 might be the D (5 bases). V was pared by 5 bases and J by 0 bases, with 10 bases between. The CDR3 runs to 15 residues. Germline V gives CDR1 SNHLY, CDR2 FYNNEI.

The genes are TRBV30 and TRBJ1-5, with D perhaps matching TRBD1 (5 bases). This CDR3 is built from 14 residues. The germline CDR1 and CDR2 sequences are GTSNPN and SVGIG (reference sequence). Trimming stripped 3 bases from V and 4 bases from J, with 13 bases between. The CDR3 sequence: CAWSPLRGNQPQHF. CDR3 nucleotide sequence: TGTGCCTGGAGCCCACTAAGGGGTAATCAGCCCCAGCATTTT.

This chain connects TRBV5-1 to TRBJ2-1; 9 nucleotides align to TRBD2. The CDR3 consists of 17 residues. The J segment lost 0 bases and the V segment lost 4 bases, leaving 8 bases of the junction unmatched. Germline lookup yields CDR1 SGHRS and CDR2 YFSETQ. CDR3 DNA sequence: TGCGCCAGCAGCCCGGACCCTAGCGGGGCCTCCTACAATGAGCAGTTCTTC. Its protein product is CASSPDPSGASYNEQFF.

The V gene is TRBV5-6, the J gene TRBJ2-7, with 8 bases identical to TRBD2. V trimming: 0 bases; J trimming: 0 bases; junction bases outside the gene matches: 2. Germline V gene lookup returns CDR1 SGHDT and CDR2 YYEEEE. The CDR3 runs to 15 residues. DNA for the CDR3: TGTGCCAGCAGCTTGGCGGGGGGGCTCTCCTACGAGCAGTACTTC. This translates into CASSLAGGLSYEQYF. The full variable domain, with the rest looked up from reference TRBV5-6 and TRBJ2-7, is DAGVTQSPTHLIKTRGQQVTLRCSPKSGHDTVSWYQQALGQGPQFIFQYYEEEERQRGNFPDRFSGHQFPNYSSELNVNALLLGDSALYLCASSLAGGLSYEQYFGPGTRLTVT.

The CDR3 region is CASSDSGVGEQFF. The CDR3 DNA is TGTGCCAGCAGTGACTCAGGGGTGGGGGAGCAGTTCTTC. This chain links TRBV6-4 with TRBJ2-1; weak D call: TRBD1 (5 bases). The CDR3 is made up of 13 amino acids. Trimming removed 0 bases at V and 10 bases at J, with 10 bases between. Per germline, CDR1 MRHNA and CDR2 SNTAGT.

CDR3 loop: CASSIGTGSRSYEQYF. CDR3 in DNA: TGTGCCAGCTCAATTGGTACAGGGTCTCGGTCCTACGAGCAGTACTTC. The chain combines TRBV18 with TRBJ2-7; possibly TRBD1 for D (6 bases). The CDR3 length is 16 residues. Germline CDR1 KGHSH, CDR2 LQKENI. The V gene lost 5 bases and the J gene lost 1 base, with 18 bases spanning the gap.

The chain recombines TRBV28 with TRBJ1-1; TRBD1 agrees at 7 bases. V trimming: 5 bases; J trimming: 8 bases; junction bases outside the gene matches: 11. The V gene's germline CDR1 is MDHEN and CDR2 SYDVKM. The CDR3 is made up of 14 amino acids. CDR3 sequence (DNA): TGTGCCAGCAGTGAGACAGGGATCCTGACCGAAGCTTTCTTT. Translated, it gives CASSETGILTEAFF.

The rearrangement uses TRBV7-6 and TRBJ2-2; D is unresolved. The CDR3 runs 15 residues. Trimming stripped 5 bases from V and 7 bases from J, with 17 bases between. The germline gives CDR1 SGHVS, CDR2 FNYEAQ. CDR3 DNA sequence: TGTGCCAGCAGCCCTGGATATGGGGTTTACGGGGAGCTGTTTTTT. Protein sequence: CASSPGYGVYGELFF.

CDR3 amino acids: CASSPGTVNYEQYF. Here the CDR3 DNA reads TGTGCCAGCAGCCCCGGGACAGTTAACTACGAGCAGTACTTC. This chain links TRBV5-4 with TRBJ2-7; 7 positions agree with TRBD1. J was trimmed by 3 bases and V by 4 bases; bases with no gene match: 7. Per germline, CDR1 SGHNT and CDR2 YYREEE (reference sequence). The CDR3 is made up of 14 amino acids.

The chain links TRBV3-1 (or the pseudogene TRBV3-2) to TRBJ2-2, with D maybe TRBD2 (5 bases). Per germline, CDR1 LGHDT and CDR2 YNNKEL (reference sequence). V was clipped by 7 bases and J by 5 bases, with 8 bases between them. The CDR3 extends over 12 amino acids. CDR3 DNA: TGTGCCAGCAACGGGGAGACCGGGGAGCTGTTTTTT. Translated, it gives CASNGETGELFF.

This chain uses TRBV6-5 with TRBJ1-1; D gene ambiguous. The CDR3 runs 13 residues. Per the germline V gene, CDR1 is MNHEY and CDR2 is SVGAGI. Trimming removed 8 bases at V and 4 bases at J, with 14 bases between. The CDR3 region has the DNA TGTGCCAGCGGGTTCCCGGGGAGCACTGAAGCTTTCTTT. Translating it yields CASGFPGSTEAFF.

Comments on this clone: The same CDR3 is also encoded by other DNA sequences in this sample. The chain couples TRBV7-2 to TRBJ1-5, with 8 bases that match TRBD1. The trim removed 4 bases at V and 4 bases at J, leaving 0 bases unmatched. The germline V gene encodes CDR1 SGHTA and CDR2 FQGNSA. This CDR3 region has 13 residues. The CDR3 sequence is CASSYRGNQPQHF. DNA for the CDR3: TGTGCCAGCAGCTACAGGGGGAATCAGCCCCAGCATTTT. Drawing the rest from reference TRBV7-2 and TRBJ1-5, the complete variable domain is GAGVSQSPSNKVTEKGKDVELRCDPISGHTALYWYRQSLGQGLEFLIYFQGNSAPDKSGLPSDRFSAERTGGSVSTLTIQRTQQEDSAVYLCASSYRGNQPQHFGDGTRLSIL.

The chain joins TRBV6-5 to TRBJ1-1, with a weak D call TRBD1 (5 bases). This CDR3 region has 13 residues. CDR1 and CDR2 from the germline V gene are MNHEY and SVGAGI. V lost 8 bases and J lost 4, with 14 bases in between. The CDR3 loop reads CASSRGIFTEAFF. The CDR3 DNA reads as TGTGCCAGCTCCCGGGGGATATTCACTGAAGCTTTCTTT.

The chain has TRBV19 and TRBJ2-7; the D is unclear. CDR3 size: 13 residues. Germline assignment: CDR1 LNHDA and CDR2 SQIVND (reference sequence). V shed 4 bases and J shed 2 bases, with 9 bases lying between them. The CDR3 loop is CASSKGTTYEQYF. The CDR3 DNA reads TGTGCCAGTAGTAAGGGCACTACCTACGAGCAGTACTTC. Drawing the rest from reference TRBV19 and TRBJ2-7, the complete variable domain is DGGITQSPKYLFRKEGQNVTLSCEQNLNHDAMYWYRQDPGQGLRLIYYSQIVNDFQKGDIAEGYSVSREKKESFPLTVTSAQKNPTAFYLCASSKGTTYEQYFGPGTRLTVT.

V usage is TRBV28 and J usage is TRBJ2-7, with D tentatively TRBD1 (5 bases). Trimming took off 6 bases at V and 2 bases at J, with 14 bases between the two ends. Germline values: CDR1 MDHEN, CDR2 SYDVKM. The CDR3 has 14 amino acids. The DNA for the CDR3 is TGTGCCAGCAGGGGTGCAGGGTACCCCTACGAGCAGTACTTC. Amino acids: CASRGAGYPYEQYF.

This chain connects TRBV6-5 to TRBJ1-1, with D maybe TRBD1 (6 bases). V lost 5 bases and J 6 bases, leaving 16 bases between the germline ends. The CDR3 has 14 residues. From germline, CDR1 is MNHEY and CDR2 SVGAGI. The chain's CDR3 is CASSPPGARSEAFF. In DNA, the CDR3 is TGTGCCAGCAGTCCCCCAGGGGCGCGGTCTGAAGCTTTCTTT.

The chain links TRBV5-1 to TRBJ1-1; D remains unclear. Germline V gene sequence: CDR1 SGHRS, CDR2 YFSETQ. The length of the CDR3 is 13 residues. Trimming took 5 bases from V and 3 from J, leaving 11 bases between them. The CDR3 DNA sequence: TGCGCCAGCAGAACAGACCTAGACACTGAAGCTTTCTTT. Protein sequence: CASRTDLDTEAFF. The full variable domain, in which reference TRBV5-1 and TRBJ1-1 provide the parts outside the CDR3, is KAGVTQTPRYLIKTRGQQVTLSCSPISGHRSVSWYQQTPGQGLQFLFEYFSETQRNKGNFPGRFSGRQFSNSRSEMNVSTLELGDSALYLCASRTDLDTEAFFGQGTRLTVV.

V gene TRBV6-6 combines with J gene TRBJ1-4; no definite D call. Between the trimmed V and J ends, which lost 7 bases and 2 bases, there was a span of 11 bases. This CDR3 has 14 residues. Germline V gene lookup returns CDR1 MNHNY and CDR2 SVGAGI (reference sequence). The CDR3 sequence: CASTGLGTNEKLFF. The CDR3 DNA sequence: TGTGCCAGCACTGGATTGGGGACTAATGAAAAACTGTTTTTT.

This chain uses TRBV7-9 with TRBJ2-1; D remains unclear. Looked up from germline, CDR1 is SEHNR and CDR2 is FQNEAQ (reference sequence). The CDR3 runs 16 residues. V lost 9 bases and J lost 7, with 25 bases in between. The CDR3 DNA reads as TGTGCCAGTTCAGCCGATGGGCAGCCTTTATTAAATGAGCAGTTCTTC. Translated, it gives CASSADGQPLLNEQFF.

The chain combines TRBV20-1 with TRBJ2-7; D tentatively fits TRBD1 or TRBD2 (5 bases each). This CDR3 has 11 residues. Germline CDR1 and CDR2: DFQATT and SNEGSKA (reference sequence). V was clipped by 0 bases and J by 6 bases, with 6 bases between them. The CDR3 loop reads CSARDGAEQYF. CDR3 sequence (DNA): TGCAGTGCTAGAGACGGGGCCGAGCAGTACTTC.

V and J are TRBV9 and TRBJ2-3, with D tentatively TRBD1 (6 bases). Germline V gene data show CDR1 as SGDLS and CDR2 as YYNGEE. The CDR3 is 15 amino acids. V was trimmed by 0 bases and J by 6 bases, leaving 14 bases between them. CDR3 region: CASSVAPQRGDTQYF. CDR3 nucleotide sequence: TGTGCCAGCAGCGTAGCACCCCAAAGGGGGGATACGCAGTATTTT.

The rearrangement uses TRBV5-4 and TRBJ1-1, with 7 bases identical to TRBD1. V dropped 4 bases and J dropped 0; count of bases not matched to a gene: 3. Germline V CDR1 and CDR2: SGHNT, YYREEE (reference sequence). The length of the CDR3 is 14 residues. The CDR3 DNA follows: TGTGCCAGCAGCCGGGACAGTATGAACACTGAAGCTTTCTTT. Amino acids: CASSRDSMNTEAFF.

The chain employs TRBV15 and TRBJ1-6; 8 nucleotides match TRBD1. Trimming at V came to 3 bases and at J to 9 bases, leaving 10 bases not matched to a gene. CDR1 and CDR2 from the germline V gene are LNHNV and YYDKDF (reference sequence). The CDR3 is made up of 16 amino acids. The DNA for the CDR3 is TGTGCCACCAGCAGCCGCCTAGGGACAGGACGTTCACCCCTCCACTTT. Its translation: CATSSRLGTGRSPLHF.

V is TRBV6-5 and J is TRBJ2-7; 7 bases align to TRBD2. CDR1 is MNHEY, CDR2 SVGAGI, per germline. The CDR3 runs to 15 residues. V shed 6 bases and J 3 bases; nucleotides not matched to a gene: 11. CDR3 sequence (DNA): TGTGCCAGCAGAAAGGGTTGGCGGGGGAACTACGAGCAGTACTTC. Translation: CASRKGWRGNYEQYF.

This chain joins TRBV9 and TRBJ2-7, with 12 bases lining up with TRBD1. The CDR3 has 15 amino acids. The V gene end was trimmed by 0 bases and the J gene end by 4 bases; junction bases not matched to a gene: 2. Germline lookup yields CDR1 SGDLS and CDR2 YYNGEE. The CDR3 DNA reads as TGTGCCAGCAGCGTAGCGGGACAGGGGGCGTACGAGCAGTACTTC. Translating it yields CASSVAGQGAYEQYF. Variable domain in full (rest from reference TRBV9 and TRBJ2-7): DSGVTQTPKHLITATGQRVTLRCSPRSGDLSVYWYQQSLDQGLQFLIQYYNGEERAKGNILERFSAQQFPDLHSELNLSSLELGDSALYFCASSVAGQGAYEQYFGPGTRLTVT.